This T cell receptor beta chain was captured in a study of identical twins (dated by TCRdb to the mid-2010s). In the study overall: To test whether fetal clonotypes persist, the study used deep sequencing on TCR alpha and beta repertoires from monozygotic twins, unrelated adults of various ages, and cord blood. To rule out contamination, replicate twin experiments were performed at different times with different library preparation protocols.

All donors were healthy Caucasians. The twin cohort comprised three pairs of female monozygotic twins, all aged roughly 18 to 30 years. Positive isolation kits from Invitrogen were used to isolate the CD4+ and CD8+ T cell populations. This clonotype was detected a few times. It has no known antigen specificity. No much larger clonotype is one base removed from it; base qualities were not supplied. CDR1 MNHEY and CDR2 SVGAGI are derived from the germline V gene. Including cysteine and phenylalanine, the CDR3 has 15 amino acids. Just CDR3 DNA is preserved here, 45 bases in frame from base 1. V is shortened by 0 bases, J by 10 bases, and the region joining them spans 18 bases. The investigation overall reported the following: In beta out-of-frame sequences, excess twin sharing was weaker, because having fewer shared sequences lowered the signal-to-noise ratio. Abundant cord blood beta clonotypes had fewer insertions, young adult naive repertoires showed a similar but weaker trend, and memory repertoires showed no such trend. In monozygotic twins, recombination models systematically underestimated out-of-frame TCR alpha sharing, but the models matched the sharing seen between unrelated individuals. Invariant T cells such as MAIT and iNKT could partly confound zero-insertion analyses, though diverse VJ usage argued against this for most clonotypes. Because the same donors could not be followed over many years, conclusions were based on cross-sectional statistical analysis. Compared with coincidental sharing between unrelated individuals, out-of-frame TCR alpha sequences shared between twins had an excess of sequences with low generation probability.

Library method: 5' RACE. TCRdb names Illumina HiSeq 2000 as the instrument used. Template switching added a universal primer binding site, and the final cDNA carried a unique molecular identifier that allowed TCR cDNA molecules to be counted accurately. Specific primers in the conserved constant-segment region were used to synthesize first-strand cDNA for TCR alpha and beta chains. Each cDNA library was double barcoded, with a SMART-Mk sample barcode plus Illumina barcodes, to control for contamination. TruSeq adapter sequences, together with Illumina sample barcodes, were added in two successive PCR steps. The Illumina HiSeq platform was used with custom primers to sequence TCR alpha and beta cDNA libraries. The study's own analysis went as follows. Raw reads were processed with MiGEC to extract unique molecular identifiers, and MiXCR was used to determine CDR3 positions. For each individual, recombination models were inferred using an EM algorithm with the repgenHMM and IGoR tools. The tcR package in R was used for shared clonotype analysis, with sharing normalized by the product of cloneset sizes. To study raw recombination without the effects of thymic and clonal selection, out-of-frame nonproductive sequences were analyzed. TCRdb trimmed the raw reads at Q25, called clones with MiXCR and kept productive beta chains. Entries are consolidated by CDR3 protein sequence, retaining the most common genes and DNA. In this record, the V and J calls reflect TCRdb's handling and not the investigators' own analysis. The sample yields roughly 220,000 distinct CDR3 sequences; roughly 7.1% were counted once. The ten largest clones add up to 13% to 15% of the sample.

This sample was also put to use in a study of T cells expressing NK-cell markers. Reported in the second study: Three sorted T-cell subsets (CD3+CD56+NKG2C+, CD3+CD56+NKG2C- and CD3+CD56-NKG2C+) from under 10 donors had their TCR beta-chain repertoires profiled. Among the eight sequenced donors, seven were HCMV-seropositive and one was HCMV-seronegative. In several experiments an anti-gammadeltaTCR antibody was added to restrict sorting to alphabetaTCR-expressing T cells. For several donors, the dominant CD3+CD56+NKG2C+ clonotypes were among the top 10 CD8+ clonotypes and accounted for about 1.0-7.5% of CD8+ T cells. Those dominant clonotypes were again the most abundant among CD3+CD56-NKG2C+ cells in several donors, at about 28.3-65%. It remained unclear whether the expanded NKG2C-expressing T cell clones were specific for HCMV antigens. The eight sequenced donors were randomly selected healthy volunteers, three men and five women. A commercial ELISA kit detecting HCMV-specific IgG in serum was used to determine HCMV serostatus. Reads were demultiplexed and grouped by UMI with MIGEC, and clonotypes were assembled and quantified with MiTCR. To remove erroneous sequences, TCR cDNA sequences were retained only when supported by two or more reads. Downstream repertoire analysis used the tcR package, and clonotypes were matched across fractions by CDR3 nucleotide sequence plus V segment. VDJmatch was used to annotate antigen specificity against VDJdb, with one amino acid substitution in CDR3 allowed.

Material for sequencing was CD8+ T cells sorted from blood. Rearrangement joined TRBV6-5 to TRBJ1-1, with an unclear D gene assignment. The sequence was obtained from a woman under 30 in good health. CDR3 protein: CASSYSNLDHEGAFF. The nucleotides are TGTGCCAGCAGTTACTCGAATCTGGATCACGAGGGAGCTTTCTTT.